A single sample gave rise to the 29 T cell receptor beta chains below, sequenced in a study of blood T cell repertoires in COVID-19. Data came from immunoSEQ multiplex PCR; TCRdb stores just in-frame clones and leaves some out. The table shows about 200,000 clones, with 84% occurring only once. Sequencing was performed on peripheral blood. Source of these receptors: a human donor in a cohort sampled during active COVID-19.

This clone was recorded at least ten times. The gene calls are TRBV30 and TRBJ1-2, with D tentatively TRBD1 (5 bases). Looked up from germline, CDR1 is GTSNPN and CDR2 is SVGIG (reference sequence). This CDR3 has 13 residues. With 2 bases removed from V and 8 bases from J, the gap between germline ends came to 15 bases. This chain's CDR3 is CAWSPEGRHGYTF. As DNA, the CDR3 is TGTGCCTGGAGTCCGGAGGGGAGGCACGGCTACACCTTC.

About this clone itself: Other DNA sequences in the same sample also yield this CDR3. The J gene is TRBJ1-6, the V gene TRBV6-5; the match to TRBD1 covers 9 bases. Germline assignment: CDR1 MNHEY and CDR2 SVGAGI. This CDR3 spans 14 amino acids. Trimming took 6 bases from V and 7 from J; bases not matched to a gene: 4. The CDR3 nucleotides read TGTGCCAGCAGCCGACAGGGGGGGAATTCACCCCTCCACTTT. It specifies CASSRQGGNSPLHF.

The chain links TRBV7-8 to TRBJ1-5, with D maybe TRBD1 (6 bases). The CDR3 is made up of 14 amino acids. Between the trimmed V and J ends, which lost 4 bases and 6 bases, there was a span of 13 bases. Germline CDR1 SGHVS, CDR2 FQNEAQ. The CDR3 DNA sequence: TGTGCCAGCAGCTCCTCCGACAGGAGTCAGCCCCAGCATTTT. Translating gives CASSSSDRSQPQHF.

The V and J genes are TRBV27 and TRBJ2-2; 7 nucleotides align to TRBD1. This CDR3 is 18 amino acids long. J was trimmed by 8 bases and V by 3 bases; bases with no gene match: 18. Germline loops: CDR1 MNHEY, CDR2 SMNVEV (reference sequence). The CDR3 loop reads CASSFSGDSRSLTGELFF. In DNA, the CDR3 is TGTGCCAGCAGTTTCTCTGGGGACAGTCGCTCCTTAACAGGGGAGCTGTTTTTT.

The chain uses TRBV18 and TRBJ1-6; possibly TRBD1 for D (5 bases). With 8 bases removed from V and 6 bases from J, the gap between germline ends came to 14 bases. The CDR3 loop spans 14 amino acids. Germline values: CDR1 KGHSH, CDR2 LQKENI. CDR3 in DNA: TGTGCCAGCCGGCGCGGGGACGGTAATTCACCCCTCCACTTT. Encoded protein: CASRRGDGNSPLHF.

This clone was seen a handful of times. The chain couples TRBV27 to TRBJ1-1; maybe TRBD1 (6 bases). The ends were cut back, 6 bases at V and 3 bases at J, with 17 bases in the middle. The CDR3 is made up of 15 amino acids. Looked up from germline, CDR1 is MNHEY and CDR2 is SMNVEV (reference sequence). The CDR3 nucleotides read TGTGCCAGCAGACTTTATAAACAGGGCTACACTGAAGCTTTCTTT. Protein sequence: CASRLYKQGYTEAFF.

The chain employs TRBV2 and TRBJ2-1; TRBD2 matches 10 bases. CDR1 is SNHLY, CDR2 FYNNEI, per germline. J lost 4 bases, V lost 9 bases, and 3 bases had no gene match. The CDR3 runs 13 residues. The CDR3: CASTSGMYNEQFF. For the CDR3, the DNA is TGTGCCAGTACTAGCGGGATGTACAATGAGCAGTTCTTC.

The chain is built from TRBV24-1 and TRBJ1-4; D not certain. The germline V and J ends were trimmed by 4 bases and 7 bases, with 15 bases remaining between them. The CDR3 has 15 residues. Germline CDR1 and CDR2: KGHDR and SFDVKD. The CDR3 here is CATSDPKRQGEKLFF. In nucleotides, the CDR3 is TGTGCCACCAGTGACCCGAAAAGACAAGGTGAAAAACTGTTTTTT.

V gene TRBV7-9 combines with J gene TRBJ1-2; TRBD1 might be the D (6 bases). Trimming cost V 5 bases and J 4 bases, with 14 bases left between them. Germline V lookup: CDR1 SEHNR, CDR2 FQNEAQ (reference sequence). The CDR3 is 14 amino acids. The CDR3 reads CASSEGGVGYGYTF. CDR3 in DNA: TGTGCCAGCAGCGAGGGGGGGGTAGGCTATGGCTACACCTTC.

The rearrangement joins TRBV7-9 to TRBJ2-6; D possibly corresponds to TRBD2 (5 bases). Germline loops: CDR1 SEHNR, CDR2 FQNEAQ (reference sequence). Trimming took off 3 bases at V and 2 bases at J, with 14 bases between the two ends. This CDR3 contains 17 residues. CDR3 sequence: CASSFRSGVTGANVLTF. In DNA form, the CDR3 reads TGTGCCAGCAGCTTCAGGTCCGGGGTGACTGGGGCCAACGTCCTGACTTTC.

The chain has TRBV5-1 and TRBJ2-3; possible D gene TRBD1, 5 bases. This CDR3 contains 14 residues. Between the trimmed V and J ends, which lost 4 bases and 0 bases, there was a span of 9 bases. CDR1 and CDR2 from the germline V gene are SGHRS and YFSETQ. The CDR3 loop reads CASSRTMSTDTQYF. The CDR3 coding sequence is TGCGCCAGCAGCCGGACAATGAGCACAGATACGCAGTATTTT.

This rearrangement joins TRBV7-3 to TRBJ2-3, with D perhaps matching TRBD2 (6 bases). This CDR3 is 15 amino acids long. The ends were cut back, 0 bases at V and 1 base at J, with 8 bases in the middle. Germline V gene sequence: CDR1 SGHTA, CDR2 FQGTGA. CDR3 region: CASSLTPSGTDTQYF. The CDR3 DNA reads TGTGCCAGCAGCTTAACGCCTAGCGGCACAGATACGCAGTATTTT.

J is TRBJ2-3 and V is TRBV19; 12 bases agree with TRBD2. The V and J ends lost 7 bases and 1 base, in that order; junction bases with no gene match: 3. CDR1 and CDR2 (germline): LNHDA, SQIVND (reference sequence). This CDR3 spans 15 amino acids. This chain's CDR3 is CASTRTSGGTDTQYF. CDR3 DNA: TGTGCCAGTACCAGGACTAGCGGGGGCACAGATACGCAGTATTTT.

In nucleotides, the CDR3 is TGCGCCAGCAGCTTGGAACGGGGGTGGGGCACAGATACGCAGTATTTT. Protein sequence: CASSLERGWGTDTQYF. This chain uses TRBV5-1 with TRBJ2-3; a possible D gene is TRBD2 (6 bases). The CDR3 has 16 residues. Between the trimmed V and J ends, which lost 0 bases and 1 base, there was a span of 12 bases. Germline loops: CDR1 SGHRS, CDR2 YFSETQ.

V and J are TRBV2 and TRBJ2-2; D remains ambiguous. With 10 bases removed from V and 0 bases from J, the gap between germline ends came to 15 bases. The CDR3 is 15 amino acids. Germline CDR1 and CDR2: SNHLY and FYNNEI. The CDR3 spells CATSSSAPNTGELFF. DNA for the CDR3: TGTGCCACCTCGAGTTCCGCCCCGAACACCGGGGAGCTGTTTTTT.

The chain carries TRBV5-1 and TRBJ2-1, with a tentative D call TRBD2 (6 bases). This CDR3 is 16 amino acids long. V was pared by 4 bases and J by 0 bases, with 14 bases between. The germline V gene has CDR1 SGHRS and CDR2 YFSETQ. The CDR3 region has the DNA TGCGCCAGCAGCCCCCAAGGGAGGAGCTCCTACAATGAGCAGTTCTTC. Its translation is CASSPQGRSSYNEQFF.

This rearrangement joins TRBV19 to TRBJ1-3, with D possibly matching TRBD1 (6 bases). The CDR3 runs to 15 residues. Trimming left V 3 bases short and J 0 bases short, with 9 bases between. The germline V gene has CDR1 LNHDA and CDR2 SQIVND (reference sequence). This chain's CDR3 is CASSIGQPSGNTIYF. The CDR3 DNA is TGTGCCAGTAGTATCGGACAGCCCTCTGGAAACACCATATATTTT.

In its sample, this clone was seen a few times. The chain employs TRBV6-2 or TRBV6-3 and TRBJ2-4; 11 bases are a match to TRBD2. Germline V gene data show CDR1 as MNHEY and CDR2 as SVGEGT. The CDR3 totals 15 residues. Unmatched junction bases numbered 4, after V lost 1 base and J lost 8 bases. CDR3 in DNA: TGTGCCAGCAGTTACTTCGGGACTAGCGGTGACATTCAGTACTTC. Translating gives CASSYFGTSGDIQYF.

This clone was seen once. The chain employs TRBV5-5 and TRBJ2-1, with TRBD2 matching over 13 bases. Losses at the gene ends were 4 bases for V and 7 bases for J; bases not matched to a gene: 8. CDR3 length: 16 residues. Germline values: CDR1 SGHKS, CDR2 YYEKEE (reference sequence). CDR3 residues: CASSLGLAGVRNEQFF. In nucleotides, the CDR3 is TGTGCCAGCAGCCTCGGACTAGCGGGAGTGCGGAATGAGCAGTTCTTC. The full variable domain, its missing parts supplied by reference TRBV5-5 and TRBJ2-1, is DAGVTQSPTHLIKTRGQQVTLRCSPISGHKSVSWYQQVLGQGPQFIFQYYEKEERGRGNFPDRFSARQFPNYSSELNVNALLLGDSALYLCASSLGLAGVRNEQFFGPGTRLTVL.

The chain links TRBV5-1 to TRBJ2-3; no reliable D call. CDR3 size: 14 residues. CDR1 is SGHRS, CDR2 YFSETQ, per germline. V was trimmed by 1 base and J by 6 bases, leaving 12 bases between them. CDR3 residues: CASSLTYGWDTQYF. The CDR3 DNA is TGCGCCAGCAGCTTGACCTACGGTTGGGATACGCAGTATTTT.

The CDR3 is CASKTVNTEAFF. CDR3 in DNA: TGTGCCAGCAAGACAGTGAACACTGAAGCTTTCTTT. This chain uses TRBV7-9 with TRBJ1-1; D is possibly TRBD1 (5 bases). Germline CDR1 SEHNR, CDR2 FQNEAQ (reference sequence). The CDR3 loop spans 12 amino acids. V shed 7 bases and J shed 0 bases, with 6 bases lying between them.

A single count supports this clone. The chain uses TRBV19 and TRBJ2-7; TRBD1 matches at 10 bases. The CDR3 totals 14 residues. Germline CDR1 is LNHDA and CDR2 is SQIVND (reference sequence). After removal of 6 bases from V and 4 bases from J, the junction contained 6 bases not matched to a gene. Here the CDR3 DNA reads TGTGCCAGTAGACCGGGACAGGGGCTTTACGAGCAGTACTTC. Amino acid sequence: CASRPGQGLYEQYF.

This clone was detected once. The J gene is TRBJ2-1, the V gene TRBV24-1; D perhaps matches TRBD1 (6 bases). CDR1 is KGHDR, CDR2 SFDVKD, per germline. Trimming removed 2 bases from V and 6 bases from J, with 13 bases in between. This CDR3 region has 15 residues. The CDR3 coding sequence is TGTGCCACCAGTGATTCACAGGGCCAGAGCAATGAGCAGTTCTTC. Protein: CATSDSQGQSNEQFF.

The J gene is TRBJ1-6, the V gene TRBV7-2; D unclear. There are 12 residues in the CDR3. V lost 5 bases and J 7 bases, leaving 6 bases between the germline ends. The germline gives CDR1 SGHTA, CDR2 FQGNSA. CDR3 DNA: TGTGCCAGCAGCCTCGTAAATTCACCCCTCCACTTT. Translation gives CASSLVNSPLHF.

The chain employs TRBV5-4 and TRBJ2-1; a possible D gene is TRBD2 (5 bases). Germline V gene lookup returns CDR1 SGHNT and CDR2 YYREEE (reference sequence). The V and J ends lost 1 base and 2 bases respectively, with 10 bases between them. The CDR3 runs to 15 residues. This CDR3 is CASSLSSRPYNEQFF. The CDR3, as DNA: TGTGCCAGCAGCTTGTCTAGCAGGCCCTACAATGAGCAGTTCTTC. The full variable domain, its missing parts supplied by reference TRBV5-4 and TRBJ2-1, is ETGVTQSPTHLIKTRGQQVTLRCSSQSGHNTVSWYQQALGQGPQFIFQYYREEENGRGNFPPRFSGLQFPNYSSELNVNALELDDSALYLCASSLSSRPYNEQFFGPGTRLTVL.

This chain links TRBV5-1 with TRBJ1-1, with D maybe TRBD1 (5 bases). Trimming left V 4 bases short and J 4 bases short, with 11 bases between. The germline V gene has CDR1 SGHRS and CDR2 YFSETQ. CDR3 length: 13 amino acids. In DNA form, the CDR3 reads TGCGCCAGCAGCCTGGGGGAGGGCACTGAAGCTTTCTTT. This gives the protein CASSLGEGTEAFF.

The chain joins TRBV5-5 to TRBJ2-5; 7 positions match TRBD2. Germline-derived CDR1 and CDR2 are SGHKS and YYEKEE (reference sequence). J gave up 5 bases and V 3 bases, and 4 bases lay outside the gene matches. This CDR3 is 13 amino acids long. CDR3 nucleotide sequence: TGTGCCAGCAGCTGGACTAGGTTGGAGACCCAGTACTTC. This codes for CASSWTRLETQYF.

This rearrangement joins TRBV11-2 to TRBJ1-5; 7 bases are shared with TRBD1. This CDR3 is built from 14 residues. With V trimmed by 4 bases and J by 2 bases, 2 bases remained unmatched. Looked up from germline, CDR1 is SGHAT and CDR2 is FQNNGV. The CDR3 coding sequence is TGTGCCAGCAGCTCAGGGACAGGCAATCAGCCCCAGCATTTT. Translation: CASSSGTGNQPQHF. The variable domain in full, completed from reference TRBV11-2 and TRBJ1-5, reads EAGVAQSPRYKIIEKRQSVAFWCNPISGHATLYWYQQILGQGPKLLIQFQNNGVVDDSQLPKDRFSAERLKGVDSTLKIQPAKLEDSAVYLCASSSGTGNQPQHFGDGTRLSIL.

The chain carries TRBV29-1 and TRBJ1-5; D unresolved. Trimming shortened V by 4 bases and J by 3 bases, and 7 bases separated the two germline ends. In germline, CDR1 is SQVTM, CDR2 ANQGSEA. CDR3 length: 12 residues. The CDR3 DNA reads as TGCAGCGTTGGGGCAGCCAATCAGCCCCAGCATTTT. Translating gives CSVGAANQPQHF.